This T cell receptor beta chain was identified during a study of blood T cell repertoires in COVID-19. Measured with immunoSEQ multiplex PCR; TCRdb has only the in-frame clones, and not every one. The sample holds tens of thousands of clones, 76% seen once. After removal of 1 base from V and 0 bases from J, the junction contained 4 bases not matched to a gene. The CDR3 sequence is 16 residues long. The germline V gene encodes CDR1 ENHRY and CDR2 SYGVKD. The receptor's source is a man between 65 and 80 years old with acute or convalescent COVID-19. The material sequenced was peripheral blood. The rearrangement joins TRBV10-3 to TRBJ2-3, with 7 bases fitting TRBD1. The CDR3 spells CAISEYRGPSTDTQYF. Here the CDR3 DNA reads TGTGCCATCAGTGAGTACAGGGGCCCAAGCACAGATACGCAGTATTTT.